This passage covers 29 T cell receptor beta chains from one sample sequenced in a study of long-term antiretroviral therapy in people with HIV. They ran version v3.0 of the immunoSEQ assay at survey level. Some clones are missing from TCRdb's copy, which holds only in-frame ones; the method was immunoSEQ multiplex PCR. The table has tens of thousands of clones, 75% to 85% seen once; the top ten hold around 13%. Sequenced material: unsorted PBMCs, taken 0.3 years after starting antiretroviral therapy. These receptors came from a man aged 18 to 30 with HIV.

The V gene is TRBV4-2, the J gene TRBJ2-1; D might be TRBD2 (6 bases). V lost 1 base and J lost 7, with 14 bases in between. Germline values: CDR1 LGHNA, CDR2 YNFKEQ. This CDR3 has 15 residues. CDR3 coding DNA: TGTGCCAGCAGCCAAGTATCTGGAGGGCGAAATGAGCAGTTCTTC. It translates to CASSQVSGGRNEQFF.

J is TRBJ2-1 and V is TRBV30; possibly TRBD1 or TRBD2 for D (5 bases each). The V end was cut by 5 bases, the J end by 1 base, with 12 bases between. Germline CDR1 reads GTSNPN; CDR2 reads SVGIG (reference sequence). There are 14 residues in the CDR3. CDR3 bases: TGTGCCTGGGTCGGGACCACTTCCTACAATGAGCAGTTCTTC. It is translated as CAWVGTTSYNEQFF.

The chain joins TRBV2 to TRBJ2-7; 8 bases map to TRBD1. With V trimmed by 3 bases and J by 7 bases, 11 bases remained unmatched. This CDR3 has 15 residues. CDR1 is SNHLY and CDR2 is FYNNEI in the germline V gene. This chain's CDR3 is CASSDLDRGSQEQYF. The CDR3 DNA follows: TGTGCCAGCAGTGACCTCGACAGGGGTTCGCAAGAGCAGTACTTC. Complete variable domain (other parts from reference TRBV2 and TRBJ2-7): EPEVTQTPSHQVTQMGQEVILRCVPISNHLYFYWYRQILGQKVEFLVSFYNNEISEKSEIFDDQFSVERPDGSNFTLKIRSTKLEDSAMYFCASSDLDRGSQEQYFGPGTRLTVT.

This clone has only a few counts. The V and J genes are TRBV10-1 and TRBJ1-4, with a tentative D call TRBD1 (5 bases). The CDR3 is made up of 13 amino acids. V lost 6 bases, J lost 7 bases, and 12 bases lay in between. Germline V gene lookup returns CDR1 WNHNN and CDR2 SYGVQD (reference sequence). CDR3 DNA sequence: TGCGCCAGCAGCCACAACGGGGGTGAAAAACTGTTTTTT. It encodes CASSHNGGEKLFF.

V is TRBV5-1 and J is TRBJ1-1; 8 bases agree with TRBD1. The ends lost 4 bases at V and 1 base at J; junction bases unmatched: 3. Per germline, CDR1 SGHRS and CDR2 YFSETQ. This CDR3 comprises 14 residues. The CDR3 reads CASSAGTGNTEAFF. The CDR3 nucleotides are TGCGCCAGCAGCGCCGGGACAGGGAACACTGAAGCTTTCTTT.

The table lists this clone with a few counts. Additional DNA sequences in this sample encode the identical CDR3. The rearrangement joins TRBV9 to TRBJ2-3; D not resolved. V lost 2 bases and J lost 3, with 4 bases in between. The CDR3 has 12 residues. The germline gives CDR1 SGDLS, CDR2 YYNGEE. CDR3 region: CASSVGTDTQYF. The CDR3 bases are TGTGCCAGCAGCGTCGGGACAGATACGCAGTATTTT.

V gene TRBV6-6 combines with J gene TRBJ2-7; D gene unclear. CDR1 is MNHNY, CDR2 SVGAGI, per germline (reference sequence). V was trimmed by 0 bases and J by 12 bases, leaving 9 bases between them. The CDR3 loop spans 11 amino acids. The CDR3 sequence is CASSYSPLLYF. The CDR3 nucleotides are TGTGCCAGCAGTTACTCCCCCCTACTGTACTTC.

V usage is TRBV25-1 and J usage is TRBJ2-1, with D perhaps matching TRBD1 (5 bases). This CDR3 comprises 16 residues. Germline CDR1 MGHDK, CDR2 SYGVNS. V was pared by 1 base and J by 5 bases, with 15 bases between. The CDR3 loop reads CASSEWGRLANNEQFF. As DNA, the CDR3 is TGTGCCAGCAGTGAATGGGGCAGGCTGGCGAACAATGAGCAGTTCTTC.

The chain has TRBV6-4 and TRBJ2-6, with D hard to call. Germline assignment: CDR1 MRHNA and CDR2 SNTAGT. This CDR3 is 15 amino acids long. V lost 0 bases to trimming and J lost 0 bases, with 3 bases between them. Here the CDR3 DNA reads TGTGCCAGCAGTGACTCTAGCTCTGGGGCCAACGTCCTGACTTTC. This codes for CASSDSSSGANVLTF.

Here the CDR3 reads CASRPGDASSYEQYF. The CDR3 DNA follows: TGCGCCAGCAGGCCAGGGGATGCCAGCTCCTACGAGCAGTACTTC. The rearrangement links TRBV10-2 to TRBJ2-7, with D maybe TRBD1 (6 bases). The length of the CDR3 is 15 residues. Per the germline V gene, CDR1 is WSHSY and CDR2 is SAAADI. V dropped 6 bases and J dropped 0 bases, with 15 bases sitting between them.

The V gene is TRBV2, the J gene TRBJ2-3, with 9 bases fitting TRBD2. Germline CDR1 and CDR2: SNHLY and FYNNEI. The V and J ends lost 7 bases and 2 bases, in that order; junction bases with no gene match: 16. The CDR3 contains 18 residues. CDR3 DNA: TGTGCCAGCAACCAGGGTTTTTCTAGCGGGGTTTTCACAGATACGCAGTATTTT. Translated, it gives CASNQGFSSGVFTDTQYF. The full variable domain, rest sourced from reference TRBV2 and TRBJ2-3, is EPEVTQTPSHQVTQMGQEVILRCVPISNHLYFYWYRQILGQKVEFLVSFYNNEISEKSEIFDDQFSVERPDGSNFTLKIRSTKLEDSAMYFCASNQGFSSGVFTDTQYFGPGTRLTVL.

The chain has TRBV6-1 and TRBJ1-1; D not certain. The V gene lost 2 bases and the J gene lost 1 base, with 8 bases spanning the gap. This CDR3 is 14 amino acids long. Germline V CDR1 and CDR2: MNHNS, SASEGT. CDR3 nucleotide sequence: TGTGCCAGCAGTGAACACGCAGAGAACACTGAAGCTTTCTTT. It specifies CASSEHAENTEAFF.

The chain is built from TRBV4-1 and TRBJ1-6; D gene ambiguous. Germline loops: CDR1 MGHRA, CDR2 YSYEKL. Trimming removed 1 base at V and 7 bases at J, with 11 bases between. The CDR3 loop spans 15 amino acids. The CDR3 protein is CASSQVETGNSPLHF. In DNA form, the CDR3 reads TGCGCCAGCAGCCAAGTTGAGACGGGGAATTCACCCCTCCACTTT.

CDR3 sequence reads: CASSQGTGKLFF. Here the CDR3 DNA reads TGCGCCAGCAGCCAAGGGACAGGGAAACTGTTTTTT. The V call is TRBV4-1, the J call TRBJ1-4, with 8 positions matching TRBD1. The CDR3 runs to 12 residues. Trimming cost V 1 base and J 11 bases; bases outside gene matches: 0. CDR1 is MGHRA, CDR2 YSYEKL, per germline.

This clone has just a few counts. The chain joins TRBV5-1 to TRBJ1-6, with TRBD1 matching over 9 bases. The germline CDR1 and CDR2 sequences are SGHRS and YFSETQ. This CDR3 has 16 residues. Germline trimming cut 0 bases from V and 9 bases from J; bases unmatched to any gene: 7. CDR3 bases: TGCGCCAGCAGCTTGGCCGAGGGACAGGGAAGTTCACCCCTCCACTTT. Its protein is CASSLAEGQGSSPLHF.

The chain employs TRBV5-4 and TRBJ1-2; TRBD1 agrees at 7 bases. Looked up from germline, CDR1 is SGHNT and CDR2 is YYREEE (reference sequence). The junction had 7 bases not matched to a gene; V was cut back by 4 bases and J by 1 base. The CDR3 runs 15 residues. CDR3 loop: CASSDRDRINYGYTF. CDR3 bases: TGTGCCAGCAGCGACCGGGACAGAATTAACTATGGCTACACCTTC. The variable domain in full, with the rest retrieved from reference TRBV5-4 and TRBJ1-2, is ETGVTQSPTHLIKTRGQQVTLRCSSQSGHNTVSWYQQALGQGPQFIFQYYREEENGRGNFPPRFSGLQFPNYSSELNVNALELDDSALYLCASSDRDRINYGYTFGSGTRLTVV.

Turning to this clone: A junction boundary mismatches the germline segment, possibly from a read error. The J gene is TRBJ1-4, the V gene TRBV27, with D possibly matching TRBD1 (5 bases). There are 14 residues in the CDR3. Germline V gene sequence: CDR1 MNHEY, CDR2 SMNVEV (reference sequence). The CDR3 DNA sequence: TGTGCCAGCAGTTTGGGACTGGGGAATGAAGAACTGTTTTTT. Protein product: CASSLGLGNEELFF.

The V gene is TRBV27, the J gene TRBJ2-7, with 8 positions matching TRBD1. J gave up 2 bases and V 4 bases, and 4 bases lay outside the gene matches. Germline CDR1 reads MNHEY; CDR2 reads SMNVEV (reference sequence). The CDR3 consists of 14 residues. The CDR3: CASSWGTGPYEQYF. CDR3 nucleotide sequence: TGTGCCAGCAGTTGGGGGACAGGCCCCTACGAGCAGTACTTC.

The V gene is TRBV13, the J gene TRBJ2-1, with 13 positions matching TRBD2. Germline CDR1 and CDR2: PRHDT and FYEKMQ (reference sequence). This CDR3 has 18 residues. Unmatched junction bases numbered 10, after V lost 5 bases and J lost 3 bases. In DNA form, the CDR3 reads TGTGCCAGCAGCCCCTTTGGACTAGCGGGAGCGTTCTACAATGAGCAGTTCTTC. This sequence encodes CASSPFGLAGAFYNEQFF.

J is TRBJ2-7 and V is TRBV25-1; no clear D gene. V was pared by 5 bases and J by 0 bases, with 8 bases between. The CDR3 consists of 13 residues. CDR1 is MGHDK, CDR2 SYGVNS, per germline. The DNA for the CDR3 is TGTGCCAGCAGTCCACCGGCCTCCTACGAGCAGTACTTC. Protein: CASSPPASYEQYF.

The count of this clone is one. This chain links TRBV5-1 with TRBJ2-3; 10 positions match TRBD2. V was clipped by 5 bases and J by 0 bases; unmatched bases: 6. Germline V gene lookup returns CDR1 SGHRS and CDR2 YFSETQ. The CDR3 is 16 residues long. CDR3 residues: CASSTGLAESTDTQYF. CDR3 DNA: TGCGCCAGCAGTACCGGACTAGCGGAAAGCACAGATACGCAGTATTTT.

This clone was seen more than once but under ten times. This chain connects TRBV5-1 to TRBJ1-1; D is ambiguous. V lost 1 base to trimming and J lost 4 bases, with 11 bases between them. The CDR3 has 14 amino acids. The germline V gene has CDR1 SGHRS and CDR2 YFSETQ. The CDR3 here is CASSLSRGGTEAFF. DNA for the CDR3: TGCGCCAGCAGCTTGTCGCGGGGTGGCACTGAAGCTTTCTTT.

This sequence joins TRBV6-5 and TRBJ1-5; TRBD1 might be the D (5 bases). Germline loops: CDR1 MNHEY, CDR2 SVGAGI. With 4 bases removed from V and 0 bases from J, the gap between germline ends came to 13 bases. The CDR3 runs to 16 residues. The CDR3 DNA sequence: TGTGCCAGCAGTTCCGGACACGTGTATAGCAATCAGCCCCAGCATTTT. This translates into CASSSGHVYSNQPQHF.

The rearrangement joins TRBV11-2 to TRBJ2-3; D gene unclear. V lost 2 bases and J 3 bases, leaving 9 bases between the germline ends. Germline loops: CDR1 SGHAT, CDR2 FQNNGV. CDR3 length: 14 residues. The CDR3 DNA is TGTGCCAGCAGCTTATCTGTGGGTACAGATACGCAGTATTTT. The encoded protein is CASSLSVGTDTQYF.

The chain combines TRBV5-5 with TRBJ2-1; 8 bases agree with TRBD2. CDR3 size: 16 residues. V trimming: 0 bases; J trimming: 10 bases; junction bases outside the gene matches: 12. Looked up from germline, CDR1 is SGHKS and CDR2 is YYEKEE (reference sequence). DNA for the CDR3: TGTGCCAGCAGCTTGGTTTACGGGGGGGACCTAGGGGAGCAGTTCTTC. It encodes CASSLVYGGDLGEQFF.

This chain links TRBV5-1 with TRBJ2-5; 9 bases fit TRBD2. Germline V gene sequence: CDR1 SGHRS, CDR2 YFSETQ. The trim removed 0 bases at V and 4 bases at J, leaving 4 bases unmatched. This CDR3 contains 15 residues. This CDR3 is CASSLGLAGSETQYF. In nucleotides, the CDR3 is TGCGCCAGCAGCTTGGGCCTAGCGGGGTCAGAGACCCAGTACTTC.

This clone has more than one count but fewer than ten. The V and J genes are TRBV6-1 and TRBJ1-4, with 9 bases matching TRBD1. J lost 7 bases, V lost 6 bases, and 6 bases had no gene match. There are 14 residues in the CDR3. Looked up from germline, CDR1 is MNHNS and CDR2 is SASEGT. The CDR3 loop is CASSGQGSVEKLFF. As DNA, the CDR3 is TGTGCCAGCAGCGGACAGGGGTCAGTTGAAAAACTGTTTTTT.

This chain connects TRBV2 to TRBJ2-7, with D possibly being TRBD2 (5 bases). Trimming removed 9 bases at V and 6 bases at J, with 15 bases between. The CDR3 is 12 residues long. Germline CDR1 SNHLY, CDR2 FYNNEI. The CDR3 spells CARQLPGSEQYF. The CDR3 region has the DNA TGTGCCAGGCAGCTTCCGGGGAGCGAGCAGTACTTC.

The chain joins TRBV5-1 to TRBJ2-2; D not certain. The CDR3 is 11 residues long. V lost 7 bases to trimming and J lost 6 bases, with 7 bases between them. Germline V gene lookup returns CDR1 SGHRS and CDR2 YFSETQ. The CDR3 region has the DNA TGCGCCAGCGGCGACTCCGGGGAGCTGTTTTTT. This codes for CASGDSGELFF. Combining the CDR3 with reference TRBV5-1 and TRBJ2-2 gives the whole variable domain KAGVTQTPRYLIKTRGQQVTLSCSPISGHRSVSWYQQTPGQGLQFLFEYFSETQRNKGNFPGRFSGRQFSNSRSEMNVSTLELGDSALYLCASGDSGELFFGEGSRLTVL.